The present T cell receptor (beta chain) was sequenced within a study of blood T cell repertoires in COVID-19. Study details: The study drew acute and convalescent COVID-19 samples from the United States, Italy and Spain. Sample material is recorded as cDNA or gDNA derived from T cells, B-cell-depleted T cells, or PBMCs.

In the study's own analysis: The authors estimated nucleated cell counts from reference gene primer amplification. The repertoire was sequenced with immunoSEQ multiplex PCR; TCRdb's copy has only in-frame clones and lacks some. V and J calls and clone size come straight from that table; D and trimming were deduced from the DNA. The table has 45,000 to 60,000 clones, approximately 85% seen once. The sample was peripheral blood. The sequence was collected from a man between 50 and 59 years old with active COVID-19.

The CDR3 sequence: CASSYRGYGEAFF. CDR3 coding DNA: TGTGCCAGCAGTTACCGGGGGTACGGTGAAGCTTTCTTT. The V gene is TRBV6-5, the J gene TRBJ1-1; D is perhaps TRBD1 (5 bases). The germline V gene encodes CDR1 MNHEY and CDR2 SVGAGI. The CDR3 has 13 amino acids. V lost 2 bases, J lost 7 bases, and 11 bases lay in between.